These 13 T cell receptor beta chains share one sample of origin, sequenced in a study of OX40 agonist ivuxolimab in advanced cancers. Using immunoSEQ multiplex PCR, the repertoire was profiled, and TCRdb retains in-frame clones only, with some absent. Of some 15,000 clones listed, 70% to 80% are singletons. This material consisted of CD4+ or CD8+ T cells sorted from blood, taken in a trial of the OX40 agonist ivuxolimab. The source is an adult with an advanced solid tumor such as melanoma, head and neck, liver or kidney cancer.

This chain joins TRBV12-2 and TRBJ2-6; TRBD1 was called by the table and not checked on the DNA. TRBV12-2 is recorded as a pseudogene. The CDR3 covers 16 residues. The CDR3 DNA follows: TGTGCAAGTCGCTTACAGGGGGCGCGCGGGGCCAACGTCCTGACTTTC. Translating gives CASRLQGARGANVLTF.

The sample holds one count of this clone. This chain uses TRBV4-1 with TRBJ2-7; no firm D call. The CDR3 totals 14 residues. Trimming took off 3 bases at V and 4 bases at J, with 13 bases between the two ends. Germline V gene data show CDR1 as MGHRA and CDR2 as YSYEKL. DNA for the CDR3: TGCGCCAGCAGCCAGGGCGGTAGTGAGTACGAGCAGTACTTC. It encodes CASSQGGSEYEQYF.

V gene TRBV5-8 combines with J gene TRBJ2-6; D is possibly TRBD1 (5 bases). Trimming cost V 4 bases and J 0 bases, with 8 bases left between them. Germline loops: CDR1 SGHTS, CDR2 YDEGEE. This CDR3 is 15 amino acids long. The CDR3: CASSQDSSGANVLTF. The CDR3, as DNA: TGTGCCAGCAGCCAAGACAGCTCTGGGGCCAACGTCCTGACTTTC. Full variable domain (remainder filled in from reference TRBV5-8 and TRBJ2-6): EAGVTQSPTHLIKTRGQQATLRCSPISGHTSVYWYQQALGLGLQFLLWYDEGEERNRGNFPPRFSGRQFPNYSSELNVNALELEDSALYLCASSQDSSGANVLTFGAGSRLTVL.

By frequency in the sample, this clone is large. The gene calls are TRBV28 and TRBJ2-1, with 12 bases lining up with TRBD1. The CDR3 runs 15 residues. The ends lost 3 bases at V and 8 bases at J; junction bases unmatched: 5. Germline assignment: CDR1 MDHEN and CDR2 SYDVKM. The CDR3 is CASSLGQGAWYEQFF. DNA for the CDR3: TGTGCCAGCAGTTTGGGACAGGGGGCTTGGTATGAGCAGTTCTTC.

The CDR3 nucleotides are TGTGCCAGCAGCAGAGGGACACGCTACGAGCAGTACTTC. Translated: CASSRGTRYEQYF. The V gene is TRBV7-9, the J gene TRBJ2-7, with D tentatively TRBD1 (6 bases). This CDR3 is built from 13 residues. V was cut by 5 bases and J by 3 bases, with 11 bases left in between. The germline V gene has CDR1 SEHNR and CDR2 FQNEAQ (reference sequence).

The rearrangement uses TRBV6-5 and TRBJ2-5; D might be TRBD1 (6 bases). The CDR3 runs 13 residues. V shed 4 bases and J shed 5 bases, with 11 bases lying between them. Germline loops: CDR1 MNHEY, CDR2 SVGAGI. CDR3 in amino acids: CASSLPQGETQYF. The CDR3 region has the DNA TGTGCCAGCAGTTTACCACAGGGTGAGACCCAGTACTTC.

The rearrangement links TRBV28 to TRBJ2-1, with TRBD2 matching 11 bases. Unmatched junction bases numbered 9, after V lost 7 bases and J lost 7 bases. This CDR3 has 15 amino acids. Germline lookup yields CDR1 MDHEN and CDR2 SYDVKM. The CDR3 protein is CASTLSGRAGNEQFF. Written as DNA, the CDR3 is TGTGCCAGCACCCTTAGCGGGAGGGCCGGTAATGAGCAGTTCTTC.

The sample holds a few counts of this clone. This CDR3 reads CASSSGLRGEQFF. In nucleotides, the CDR3 is TGTGCCAGCAGTTCGGGACTACGCGGTGAGCAGTTCTTC. This rearrangement joins TRBV6-6 to TRBJ2-1; 7 positions agree with TRBD2. The CDR3 contains 13 residues. Losses at the gene ends were 4 bases for V and 9 bases for J; bases not matched to a gene: 6. Germline-derived CDR1 and CDR2 are MNHNY and SVGAGI (reference sequence).

The chain couples TRBV9 to TRBJ2-7, with D perhaps matching TRBD1 (6 bases). This CDR3 region has 15 residues. V lost 0 bases and J 3 bases, leaving 13 bases between the germline ends. Germline CDR1 and CDR2: SGDLS and YYNGEE. The chain's CDR3 is CASSVDGGYGYEQYF. The DNA for the CDR3 is TGTGCCAGCAGCGTAGATGGGGGCTACGGCTACGAGCAGTACTTC.

This chain links TRBV15 with TRBJ1-5, with D hard to call. Germline V CDR1 and CDR2: LNHNV, YYDKDF (reference sequence). V lost 6 bases and J lost 1, with 10 bases in between. The CDR3 has 14 residues. The CDR3: CATSWTASNQPQHF. The CDR3 DNA follows: TGTGCCACCAGTTGGACGGCAAGCAATCAGCCCCAGCATTTT.

The chain employs TRBV19 and TRBJ2-1, with D perhaps matching TRBD1 (5 bases). Germline V gives CDR1 LNHDA, CDR2 SQIVND (reference sequence). This CDR3 is built from 13 residues. V was trimmed by 5 bases and J by 12 bases, leaving 17 bases between them. CDR3 sequence reads: CASSPGLVAGQFF. CDR3 nucleotide sequence: TGTGCCAGTAGTCCAGGGTTAGTAGCCGGGCAGTTCTTC.

The rearrangement links TRBV7-6 to TRBJ1-3, with D hard to call. Germline CDR1 and CDR2: SGHVS and FNYEAQ. Trimming shortened V by 5 bases and J by 0 bases, and 11 bases separated the two germline ends. The CDR3 is 15 residues long. CDR3 residues: CASSPSLGSGNTIYF. Here the CDR3 DNA reads TGTGCCAGCAGCCCTTCCTTGGGCTCTGGAAACACCATATATTTT.

This clone has a handful of counts. The chain recombines TRBV7-3 with TRBJ2-1; D not resolved. Germline-derived CDR1 and CDR2 are SGHTA and FQGTGA. The CDR3 runs to 10 residues. With 10 bases removed from V and 5 bases from J, the gap between germline ends came to 6 bases. The CDR3 loop reads CATLHNEQFF. CDR3 DNA: TGTGCCACCCTCCACAATGAGCAGTTCTTC. The whole variable domain, filled in from reference TRBV7-3 and TRBJ2-1, reads GAGVSQTPSNKVTEKGKYVELRCDPISGHTALYWYRQSLGQGPEFLIYFQGTGAADDSGLPNDRFFAVRPEGSVSTLKIQRTERGDSAVYLCATLHNEQFFGPGTRLTVL.